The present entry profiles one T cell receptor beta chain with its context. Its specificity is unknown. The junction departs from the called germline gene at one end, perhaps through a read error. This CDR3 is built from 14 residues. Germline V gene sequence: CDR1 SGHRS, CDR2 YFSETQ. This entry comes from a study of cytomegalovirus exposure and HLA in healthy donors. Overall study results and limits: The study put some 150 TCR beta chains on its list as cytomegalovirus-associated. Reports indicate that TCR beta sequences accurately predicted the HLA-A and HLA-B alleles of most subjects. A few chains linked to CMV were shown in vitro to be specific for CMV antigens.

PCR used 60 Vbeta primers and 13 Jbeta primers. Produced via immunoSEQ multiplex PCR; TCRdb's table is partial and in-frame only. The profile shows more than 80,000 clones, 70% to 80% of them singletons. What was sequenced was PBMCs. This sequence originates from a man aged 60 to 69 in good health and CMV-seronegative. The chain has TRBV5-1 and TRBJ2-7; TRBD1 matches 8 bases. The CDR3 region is CAGSIQTGADEQYF. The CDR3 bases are TGCGCCGGCAGCATCCAGACAGGGGCGGACGAGCAGTACTTC.